Following are 18 T cell receptor beta chains from one sample sequenced in a study of OX40 agonist ivuxolimab in advanced cancers. Clones were read by immunoSEQ multiplex PCR, and TCRdb kept only the in-frame ones, dropping some. The table has roughly 35,000 clones, more than 60% seen once. The specimen comprised CD4+ or CD8+ T cells sorted from blood, sampled in a trial of the OX40 agonist ivuxolimab. The source is an adult with an advanced solid tumor such as melanoma, head and neck, liver or kidney cancer.

The gene calls are TRBV10-2 and TRBJ2-7; D remains unclear. Germline loops: CDR1 WSHSY, CDR2 SAAADI. CDR3 size: 16 residues. V shed 3 bases and J shed 2 bases, with 17 bases lying between them. The CDR3 bases are TGCGCCAGCAGTGAAAGATTTTGGTATGAACCCTACGAGCAGTACTTC. Its protein is CASSERFWYEPYEQYF.

The V gene is TRBV14, the J gene TRBJ1-2, with 7 bases that match TRBD1. J lost 2 bases, V lost 5 bases, and 8 bases had no gene match. Germline CDR1 and CDR2: SGHDN and FVKESK. CDR3 size: 15 residues. The CDR3 nucleotides are TGTGCCAGCAGCTCAAGGACAGGTTGGAACTATGGCTACACCTTC. Translation gives CASSSRTGWNYGYTF.

This clone has only one observation. The J gene is TRBJ2-4, the V gene TRBV6-5, with D possibly being TRBD1 (5 bases). The CDR3 extends over 15 amino acids. The ends were cut back, 5 bases at V and 4 bases at J, with 15 bases in the middle. Germline CDR1 MNHEY, CDR2 SVGAGI. This CDR3 is CASSTPTGPKNIQYF. CDR3 DNA: TGTGCCAGCAGTACCCCTACAGGACCAAAAAACATTCAGTACTTC.

The table lists this clone with a count of one. The chain couples TRBV6-1 to TRBJ1-1, with 9 bases aligning to TRBD1. CDR1 MNHNS and CDR2 SASEGT come from the germline V gene. V was pared by 8 bases and J by 1 base, with 5 bases of the junction left unmatched. The CDR3 runs to 14 residues. The CDR3 DNA sequence: TGTGCCAGCCGTCACAGGGGGCAGAACACTGAAGCTTTCTTT. It codes for CASRHRGQNTEAFF.

The gene calls are TRBV19 and TRBJ2-5, with 15 bases matching TRBD2. The CDR3 is 17 residues long. The germline V gene has CDR1 LNHDA and CDR2 SQIVND (reference sequence). The J segment lost 1 base and the V segment lost 11 bases, leaving 11 bases of the junction unmatched. CDR3 bases: TGTGCCGCAGGAGGACTAGCGGGGGGGGCGTTCCAAGAGACCCAGTACTTC. It yields the protein CAAGGLAGGAFQETQYF.

The V and J genes are TRBV7-9 and TRBJ2-5; 11 bases match TRBD1. Losses at the gene ends were 5 bases for V and 4 bases for J; bases not matched to a gene: 9. The CDR3 is 16 amino acids. The V gene's germline CDR1 is SEHNR and CDR2 FQNEAQ (reference sequence). CDR3 sequence reads: CASSRLPGQGGETQYF. In DNA form, the CDR3 reads TGTGCCAGCAGCCGTTTACCGGGACAGGGGGGAGAGACCCAGTACTTC.

The chain is built from TRBV4-1 and TRBJ2-5; D uncertain. The germline V gene has CDR1 MGHRA and CDR2 YSYEKL. This CDR3 region has 15 residues. V shed 0 bases and J shed 2 bases, with 10 bases lying between them. CDR3 bases: TGCGCCAGCAGCCAAGATAGGACGGTTCAAGAGACCCAGTACTTC. Translation: CASSQDRTVQETQYF.

V and J are TRBV4-1 and TRBJ2-7; no clear D. This CDR3 has 13 residues. The germline V gene encodes CDR1 MGHRA and CDR2 YSYEKL. The V gene lost 2 bases and the J gene lost 6 bases, with 11 bases spanning the gap. The CDR3 sequence: CASSQPYMFEQYF. The CDR3 nucleotides are TGCGCCAGCAGCCAACCCTACATGTTCGAGCAGTACTTC.

The rearrangement uses TRBV7-2 and TRBJ2-3; 8 bases are a match to TRBD2. The CDR3 extends over 15 amino acids. The V segment lost 2 bases and the J segment 1 base; nucleotides outside the gene matches: 2. CDR1 and CDR2 (germline): SGHTA, FQGNSA. The CDR3 here is CASSLLAGGTDTQYF. The CDR3 DNA reads as TGTGCCAGCAGCTTACTAGCGGGCGGCACAGATACGCAGTATTTT. The entire variable domain, with the rest obtained from reference TRBV7-2 and TRBJ2-3, is as follows: GAGVSQSPSNKVTEKGKDVELRCDPISGHTALYWYRQSLGQGLEFLIYFQGNSAPDKSGLPSDRFSAERTGGSVSTLTIQRTQQEDSAVYLCASSLLAGGTDTQYFGPGTRLTVL.

The chain couples TRBV5-4 to TRBJ1-2, with 7 bases identical to TRBD1. The V gene's germline CDR1 is SGHNT and CDR2 YYREEE (reference sequence). The CDR3 loop spans 13 amino acids. With 2 bases clipped from V and 4 bases from J, the junction kept 2 bases outside the gene matches. The CDR3 DNA sequence: TGTGCCAGCAGCTTACAGGGGACCTATGGCTACACCTTC. Translation gives CASSLQGTYGYTF.

The chain has TRBV28 and TRBJ2-2; either TRBD1 or TRBD2 may fit D (6 bases each). The CDR3 sequence is 16 residues long. V was clipped by 2 bases and J by 0 bases, with 10 bases between them. Per the germline V gene, CDR1 is MDHEN and CDR2 is SYDVKM. In DNA form, the CDR3 reads TGTGCCAGCAGTTTAGGAGGGGGACCGAACACCGGGGAGCTGTTTTTT. This translates into CASSLGGGPNTGELFF.

This chain uses TRBV2 with TRBJ2-1; no firm D call. Deletions cut 4 bases from V and 5 bases from J, with 12 bases between. CDR3 length: 14 residues. Germline CDR1 is SNHLY and CDR2 is FYNNEI. CDR3 nucleotides: TGTGCCAGCAGTGTGAGCACAATCAACAATGAGCAGTTCTTC. Translated: CASSVSTINNEQFF.

The J gene is TRBJ2-2, the V gene TRBV5-4; 16 bases agree with TRBD2. Germline V gene sequence: CDR1 SGHNT, CDR2 YYREEE (reference sequence). The ends lost 7 bases at V and 6 bases at J; junction bases unmatched: 6. The CDR3 is 16 amino acids. The CDR3 DNA is TGTGCCAGCGGGACTAGCGGGGGGGCCGGTGCCGGGGAGCTGTTTTTT. Protein: CASGTSGGAGAGELFF.

This clone was detected once. The rearrangement joins TRBV19 to TRBJ1-2; the D is unclear. From germline, CDR1 is LNHDA and CDR2 SQIVND (reference sequence). The V and J ends lost 6 bases and 4 bases respectively, with 21 bases between them. This CDR3 has 16 residues. Here the CDR3 DNA reads TGTGCCAGTAGAGGAGAGCGAGACAAGGTCTCCTATGGCTACACCTTC. This sequence encodes CASRGERDKVSYGYTF.

This sequence joins TRBV11-2 and TRBJ1-1, with D perhaps TRBD1 (5 bases). This CDR3 region has 14 residues. Trimming took off 4 bases at V and 4 bases at J, with 13 bases between the two ends. Germline CDR1 is SGHAT and CDR2 is FQNNGV. In DNA, the CDR3 is TGTGCCAGCAGCTCCCTGGGGGGGTTCACTGAAGCTTTCTTT. Residues: CASSSLGGFTEAFF.

The chain couples TRBV4-1 to TRBJ1-2, with TRBD1 as a possible D gene (6 bases). The CDR3 spans 14 residues. In germline, CDR1 is MGHRA, CDR2 YSYEKL. V lost 0 bases and J 2 bases, leaving 7 bases between the germline ends. The CDR3 reads CASSQETGNYGYTF. The CDR3, as DNA: TGCGCCAGCAGCCAAGAAACAGGGAACTATGGCTACACCTTC.

The rearrangement uses TRBV19 and TRBJ1-3; a weak D match, TRBD1 (5 bases). The germline V gene has CDR1 LNHDA and CDR2 SQIVND (reference sequence). The CDR3 covers 18 residues. Trimming cost V 8 bases and J 0 bases, with 23 bases left between them. CDR3 DNA: TGTGCCAGTCGGACCGTCGGGCGGGACGGAAGCTCTGGAAACACCATATATTTT. It is translated as CASRTVGRDGSSGNTIYF.

The chain recombines TRBV6-4 with TRBJ1-5, with 9 nucleotides matching TRBD1. CDR1 and CDR2 from the germline V gene are MRHNA and SNTAGT. CDR3 length equals 17 residues. The J segment lost 0 bases and the V segment lost 9 bases, leaving 12 bases of the junction unmatched. CDR3 DNA: TGTGCCAGGTTGACAGGGGGGCTAGAGGCTAGCAATCAGCCCCAGCATTTT. Protein sequence: CARLTGGLEASNQPQHF.